What follows describes a single TCR beta chain. Its antigen is undetermined. The record originates from a study of blood T cells in healthy people across ages. The study, taken as a whole, reports: Getting older went along with TCR beta diversity per million T cells dropping roughly linearly.

CDR3 length equals 14 residues. Trimming pared 1 base from V and 7 bases from J, leaving 17 bases between. The germline gives CDR1 DFQATT, CDR2 SNEGSKA (reference sequence). A second PCR, run for roughly 7 to 11 cycles, used a sample-barcoded 5' primer plus a J-beta primer mix. Each CDR3 protein gets one entry after TCRdb re-called the 5' RACE reads with MiXCR. This sample has almost 300,000 distinct CDR3 sequences; around 27% occur once, and the top ten carry 29%. Samples had at least 7 million PBMCs isolated from them. Per sample, no less than 5 micrograms of total RNA were extracted. Input material: blood. The sequence came from a woman in her 70s in good health. J is TRBJ2-7 and V is TRBV20-1; D may be TRBD2 (5 bases). The CDR3 protein is CSARGGLIAREQYF. Written as DNA, the CDR3 is TGCAGTGCTAGAGGAGGACTGATTGCCCGGGAGCAGTACTTC.